This T cell receptor beta chain derives from a study of blood T cell repertoires in COVID-19. Measured with immunoSEQ multiplex PCR; TCRdb has only the in-frame clones, and not every one. The sample lists 150,000 to 200,000 clones; around 67% were seen once. From germline, CDR1 is MNHEY and CDR2 SVGAGI. The CDR3 runs to 14 residues. The V end lost 8 bases, the J end lost 1 base, and 12 bases lay between the germline ends. The receptor was isolated from a woman aged 80 or over with acute or convalescent COVID-19. Sample: peripheral blood. This chain uses TRBV6-5 with TRBJ1-5, with a possible D match to TRBD1 (5 bases). This CDR3 reads CASLKTDSNQPQHF. CDR3 nucleotides: TGTGCCAGCCTTAAGACAGACAGCAATCAGCCCCAGCATTTT.